These T cell receptor beta chains were read from a single sample in a study of cytomegalovirus exposure and HLA in healthy donors. Profiling relied on immunoSEQ multiplex PCR, and the TCRdb table lists in-frame clones only, not all of them. The sample lists fewer than 75,000 clones, 70% to 85% occurring once. What was sequenced was PBMCs. These receptors were obtained from a woman aged 25 to 39 in good health and CMV-seronegative. Each CDR3 is given with its conserved first and last residue. D genes are given only for firm matches. Rows give clone size only sometimes, using once, few, many, or a class for an expanded clone.

TRBV7-2	TRBD2	TRBJ2-1	NA	CASSHGLANEQFF	TGTGCCAGCAGCCACGGACTAGCGAATGAGCAGTTCTTC
TRBV15	TRBD1	TRBJ2-7	NA	CATSRDRKQGYEQYF	TGTGCCACCAGCAGAGATCGAAAACAGGGGTACGAGCAGTACTTC
TRBV7-9	TRBD1	TRBJ1-1	NA	CASSLYRGAEAFF	TGTGCCAGCAGCTTATACAGGGGCGCTGAAGCTTTCTTT
TRBV2	NA	TRBJ2-1	NA	CASLGTEYNEQFF	TGTGCCAGCTTAGGAACAGAATACAATGAGCAGTTCTTC
TRBV19	TRBD1	TRBJ1-2	NA	CASRRGQGNYGYTF	TGTGCCAGTAGGAGGGGACAGGGGAACTATGGCTACACCTTC
TRBV30	NA	TRBJ2-1	NA	CAWSVGQGEQFF	TGTGCCTGGAGCGTAGGGCAGGGCGAGCAGTTCTTC
TRBV5-6	TRBD2	TRBJ2-5	NA	CASSWGGLAGPTAQYF	TGTGCCAGCAGCTGGGGGGGACTAGCGGGGCCCACGGCCCAGTACTTC
TRBV11-2	NA	TRBJ1-2	NA	CASSLEGRGYTF	TGTGCCAGCAGCTTAGAGGGCAGGGGCTACACCTTC
TRBV5-5	TRBD1	TRBJ1-4	NA	CASSFGQGARLTNEKLFF	TGTGCCAGCAGCTTTGGGCAGGGGGCGAGGCTAACTAATGAAAAACTGTTTTTT
TRBV5-1	NA	TRBJ2-3	few	CASSLNTAATDTQYF	TGCGCCAGCAGCCTTAATACGGCGGCCACAGATACGCAGTATTTT
TRBV5-1	NA	TRBJ2-1	NA	CASSKPHRETEQFF	TGCGCCAGCAGTAAGCCTCACAGGGAAACTGAGCAGTTCTTC
TRBV5-1	TRBD1	TRBJ1-6	NA	CASSFRGTASSPLHF	TGCGCCAGCAGCTTTCGGGGGACAGCTTCTTCACCCCTCCACTTT
TRBV2	TRBD1	TRBJ2-7	NA	CASREGQAYPYEQYF	TGTGCCAGCAGGGAGGGACAGGCTTACCCCTACGAGCAGTACTTC
TRBV11-2	NA	TRBJ2-7	NA	CASSPFDEQYF	TGTGCCAGCAGCCCCTTTGACGAGCAGTACTTC
TRBV5-4	NA	TRBJ1-1	few	CASSPRTPLNTEAFF	TGTGCCAGCAGCCCACGGACACCCTTGAACACTGAAGCTTTCTTT
TRBV5-1	TRBD1	TRBJ1-1	NA	CASSFGRDRGLVNTEAFF	TGCGCCAGCAGCTTTGGGCGGGACAGGGGATTGGTGAACACTGAAGCTTTCTTT
TRBV5-8	TRBD1	TRBJ2-6	once	CASSATGAGANVLTF	TGTGCCAGCAGCGCGACAGGGGCTGGGGCCAACGTCCTGACTTTC
TRBV5-8	TRBD2	TRBJ2-5	NA	CASSLVLSGGTTQYF	TGTGCCAGCAGCTTGGTGCTTTCGGGGGGTACGACCCAGTACTTC
TRBV29-1	NA	TRBJ2-7	few	CSASDRFSEQYF	TGCAGCGCATCAGACAGGTTCAGCGAGCAGTACTTC
TRBV7-7	TRBD2	TRBJ2-1	NA	CASSLKTGGRDEQFF	TGTGCTAGCAGCTTAAAAACGGGAGGCCGAGATGAGCAGTTCTTC
TRBV2	NA	TRBJ2-2	NA	CASLESGQKNTGELFF	TGTGCCAGCTTAGAATCGGGACAAAAGAACACCGGGGAGCTGTTTTTT
TRBV10-3	NA	TRBJ1-2	NA	CAISESEAGDRRGYTF	TGTGCCATCAGTGAGTCGGAGGCAGGGGACCGAAGAGGCTACACCTTC
TRBV4-1	TRBD2	TRBJ2-2	NA	CASRRRAGVYAGELFF	TGCGCCAGCAGACGTCGAGCGGGAGTCTACGCCGGGGAGCTGTTTTTT
TRBV13	TRBD2	TRBJ2-3	NA	CASSLGLAGTDTQYF	TGTGCCAGCAGCTTGGGACTAGCGGGAACCGATACGCAGTATTTT
TRBV4-3	TRBD2	TRBJ2-6	NA	CASSPTAGGSGANVLTF	TGCGCCAGCAGCCCGACGGCGGGAGGTTCTGGGGCCAACGTCCTGACTTTC
TRBV5-1	NA	TRBJ1-1	NA	CASSLDGTRMFDTEAFF	TGCGCCAGCAGCTTGGACGGGACAAGAATGTTCGATACTGAAGCTTTCTTT